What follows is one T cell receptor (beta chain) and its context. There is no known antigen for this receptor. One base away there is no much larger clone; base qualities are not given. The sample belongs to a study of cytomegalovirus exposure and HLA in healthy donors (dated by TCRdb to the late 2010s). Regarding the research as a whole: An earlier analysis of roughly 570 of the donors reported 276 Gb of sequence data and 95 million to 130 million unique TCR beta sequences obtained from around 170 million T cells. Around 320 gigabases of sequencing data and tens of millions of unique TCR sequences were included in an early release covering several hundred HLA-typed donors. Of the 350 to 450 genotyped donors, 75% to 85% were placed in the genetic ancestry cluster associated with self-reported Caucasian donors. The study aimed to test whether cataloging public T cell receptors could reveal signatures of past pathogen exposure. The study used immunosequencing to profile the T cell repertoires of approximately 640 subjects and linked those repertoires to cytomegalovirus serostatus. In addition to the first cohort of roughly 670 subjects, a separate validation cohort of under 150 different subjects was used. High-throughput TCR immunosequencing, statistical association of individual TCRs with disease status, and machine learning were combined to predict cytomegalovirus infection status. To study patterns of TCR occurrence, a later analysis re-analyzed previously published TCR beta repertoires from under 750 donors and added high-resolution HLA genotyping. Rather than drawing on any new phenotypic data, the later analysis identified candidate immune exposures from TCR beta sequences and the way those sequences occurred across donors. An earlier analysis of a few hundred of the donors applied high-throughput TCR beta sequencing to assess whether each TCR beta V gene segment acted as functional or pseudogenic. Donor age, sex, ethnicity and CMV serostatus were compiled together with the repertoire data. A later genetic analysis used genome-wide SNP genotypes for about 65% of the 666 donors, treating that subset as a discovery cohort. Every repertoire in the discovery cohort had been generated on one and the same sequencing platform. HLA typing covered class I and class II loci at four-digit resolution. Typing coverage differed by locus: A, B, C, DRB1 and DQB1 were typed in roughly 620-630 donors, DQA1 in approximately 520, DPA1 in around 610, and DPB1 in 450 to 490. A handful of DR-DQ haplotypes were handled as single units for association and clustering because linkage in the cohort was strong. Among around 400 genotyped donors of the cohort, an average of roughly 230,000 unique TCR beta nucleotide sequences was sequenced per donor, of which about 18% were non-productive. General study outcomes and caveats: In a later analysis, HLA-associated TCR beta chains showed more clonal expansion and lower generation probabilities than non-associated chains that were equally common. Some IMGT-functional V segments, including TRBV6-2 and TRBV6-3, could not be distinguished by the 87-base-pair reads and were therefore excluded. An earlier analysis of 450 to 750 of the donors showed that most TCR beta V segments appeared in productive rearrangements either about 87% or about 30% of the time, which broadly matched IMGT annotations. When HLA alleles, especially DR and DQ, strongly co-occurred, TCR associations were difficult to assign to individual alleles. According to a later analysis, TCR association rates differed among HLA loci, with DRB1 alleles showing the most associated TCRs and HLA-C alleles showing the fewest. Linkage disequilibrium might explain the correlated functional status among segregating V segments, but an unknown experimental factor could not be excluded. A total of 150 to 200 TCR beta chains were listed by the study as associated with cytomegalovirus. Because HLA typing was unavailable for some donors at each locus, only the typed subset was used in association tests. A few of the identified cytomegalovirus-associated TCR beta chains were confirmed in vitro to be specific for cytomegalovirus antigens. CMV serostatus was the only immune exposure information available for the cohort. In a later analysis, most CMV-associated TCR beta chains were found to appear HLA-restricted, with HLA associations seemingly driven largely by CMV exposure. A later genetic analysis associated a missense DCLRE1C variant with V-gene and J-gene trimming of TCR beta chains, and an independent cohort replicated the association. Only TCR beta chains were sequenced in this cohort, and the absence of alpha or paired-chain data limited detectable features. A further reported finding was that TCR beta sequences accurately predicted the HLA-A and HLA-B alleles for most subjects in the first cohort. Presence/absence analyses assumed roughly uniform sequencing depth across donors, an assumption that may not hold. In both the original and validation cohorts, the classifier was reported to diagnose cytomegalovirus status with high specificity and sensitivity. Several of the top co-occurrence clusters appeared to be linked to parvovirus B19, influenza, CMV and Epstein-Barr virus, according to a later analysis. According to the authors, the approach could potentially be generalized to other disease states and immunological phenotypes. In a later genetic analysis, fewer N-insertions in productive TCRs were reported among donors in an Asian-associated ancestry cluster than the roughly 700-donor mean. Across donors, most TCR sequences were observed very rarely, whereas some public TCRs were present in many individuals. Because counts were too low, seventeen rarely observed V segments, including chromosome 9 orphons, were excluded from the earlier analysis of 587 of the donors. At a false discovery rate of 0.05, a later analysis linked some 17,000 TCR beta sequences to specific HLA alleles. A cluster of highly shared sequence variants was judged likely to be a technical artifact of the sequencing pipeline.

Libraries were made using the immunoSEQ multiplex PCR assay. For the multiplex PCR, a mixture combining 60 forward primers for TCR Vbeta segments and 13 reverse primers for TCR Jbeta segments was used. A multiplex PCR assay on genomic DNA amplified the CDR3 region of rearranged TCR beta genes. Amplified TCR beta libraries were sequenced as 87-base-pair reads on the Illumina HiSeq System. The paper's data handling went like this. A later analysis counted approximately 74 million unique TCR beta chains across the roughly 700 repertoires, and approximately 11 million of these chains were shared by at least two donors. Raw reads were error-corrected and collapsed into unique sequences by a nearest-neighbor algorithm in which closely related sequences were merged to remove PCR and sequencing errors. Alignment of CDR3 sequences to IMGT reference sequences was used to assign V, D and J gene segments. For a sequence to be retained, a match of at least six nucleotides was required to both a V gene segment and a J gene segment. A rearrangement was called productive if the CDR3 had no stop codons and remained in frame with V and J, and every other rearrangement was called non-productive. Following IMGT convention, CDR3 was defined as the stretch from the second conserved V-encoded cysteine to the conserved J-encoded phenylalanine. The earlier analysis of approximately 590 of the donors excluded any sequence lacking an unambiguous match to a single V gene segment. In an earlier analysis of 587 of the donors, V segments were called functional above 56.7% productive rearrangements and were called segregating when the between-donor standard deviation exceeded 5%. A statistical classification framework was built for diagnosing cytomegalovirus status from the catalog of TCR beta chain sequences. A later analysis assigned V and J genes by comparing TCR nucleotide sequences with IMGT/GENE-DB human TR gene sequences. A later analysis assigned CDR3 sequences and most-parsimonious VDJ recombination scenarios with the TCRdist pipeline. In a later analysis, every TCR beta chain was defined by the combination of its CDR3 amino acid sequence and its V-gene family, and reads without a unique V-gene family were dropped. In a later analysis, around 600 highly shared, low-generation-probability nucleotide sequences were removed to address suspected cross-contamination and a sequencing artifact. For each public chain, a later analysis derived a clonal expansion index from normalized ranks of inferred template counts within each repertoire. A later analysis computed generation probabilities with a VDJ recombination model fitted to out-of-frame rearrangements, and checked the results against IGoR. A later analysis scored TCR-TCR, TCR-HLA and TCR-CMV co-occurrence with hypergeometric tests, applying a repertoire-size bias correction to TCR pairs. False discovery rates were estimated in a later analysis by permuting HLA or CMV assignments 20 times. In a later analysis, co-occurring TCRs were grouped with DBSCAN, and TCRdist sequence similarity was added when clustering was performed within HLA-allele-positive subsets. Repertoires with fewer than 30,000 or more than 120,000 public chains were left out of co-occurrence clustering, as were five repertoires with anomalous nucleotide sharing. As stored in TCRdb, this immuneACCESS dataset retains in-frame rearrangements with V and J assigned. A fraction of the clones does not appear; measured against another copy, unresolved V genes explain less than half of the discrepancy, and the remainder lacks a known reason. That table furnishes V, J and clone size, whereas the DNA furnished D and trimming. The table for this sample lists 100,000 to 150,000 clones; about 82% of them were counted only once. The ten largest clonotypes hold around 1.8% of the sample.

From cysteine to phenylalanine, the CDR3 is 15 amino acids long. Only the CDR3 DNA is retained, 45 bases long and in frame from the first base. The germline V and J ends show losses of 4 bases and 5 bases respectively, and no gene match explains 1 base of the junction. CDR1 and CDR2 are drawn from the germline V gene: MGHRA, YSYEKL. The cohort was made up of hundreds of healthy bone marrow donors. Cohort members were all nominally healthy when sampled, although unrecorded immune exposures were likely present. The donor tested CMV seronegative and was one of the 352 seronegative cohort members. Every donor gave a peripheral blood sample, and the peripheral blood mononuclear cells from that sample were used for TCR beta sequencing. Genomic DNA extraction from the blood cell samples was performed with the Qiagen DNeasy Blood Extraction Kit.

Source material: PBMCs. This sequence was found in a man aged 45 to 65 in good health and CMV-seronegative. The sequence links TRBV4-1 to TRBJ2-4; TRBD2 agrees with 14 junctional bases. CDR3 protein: CASSPGLAGENIQYF. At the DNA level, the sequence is TGCGCCAGCAGCCCGGGACTAGCGGGGGAAAACATTCAGTACTTC.